The 23 T cell receptor beta chains given below trace back to one sample, sequenced in a study of blood T cell repertoires in COVID-19. Profiling relied on immunoSEQ multiplex PCR, and the TCRdb table lists in-frame clones only, not all of them. The sample shows approximately 150,000 clones, roughly nine tenths of them seen only once. The sample consisted of PBMCs or T cells enriched from blood (not recorded which). Receptor source: a woman aged 35 to 49 who had been exposed to COVID-19.

The V gene is TRBV2, the J gene TRBJ1-4; the D is unclear. The CDR3 loop spans 12 amino acids. CDR1 and CDR2 (germline): SNHLY, FYNNEI. Trimming stripped 6 bases from V and 8 bases from J, with 10 bases between. The CDR3 DNA follows: TGTGCCAGCAGGCGAGGGTGGGAAAAACTGTTTTTT. Translating gives CASRRGWEKLFF.

The CDR3 DNA reads TGCGCCAGCAGCACCGGGACAGACTATGGCTACACCTTC. Amino acid sequence: CASSTGTDYGYTF. The rearrangement links TRBV4-1 to TRBJ1-2; TRBD1 aligns across 7 bases. Germline V CDR1 and CDR2: MGHRA, YSYEKL. The CDR3 consists of 13 residues. The V gene end was trimmed by 5 bases and the J gene end by 3 bases; junction bases not matched to a gene: 3.

In this sample, this clone turned up a few times. CDR3 residues: CASSISGLWDRNTGELFF. The CDR3 DNA sequence: TGTGCCAGTAGTATTAGCGGTTTATGGGACAGAAACACCGGGGAGCTGTTTTTT. The rearrangement joins TRBV19 to TRBJ2-2, with D perhaps matching TRBD1 (7 bases). From germline, CDR1 is LNHDA and CDR2 SQIVND (reference sequence). This CDR3 contains 18 residues. Trimming shortened V by 3 bases and J by 2 bases, and 19 bases separated the two germline ends.

The chain combines TRBV27 with TRBJ2-2; a weak D match, TRBD1 (7 bases). V lost 6 bases and J lost 8, with 16 bases in between. CDR1 and CDR2 (germline): MNHEY, SMNVEV (reference sequence). CDR3 length equals 14 residues. The CDR3 sequence: CASSLGGGQGELFF. CDR3 DNA: TGTGCCAGCAGCCTAGGAGGGGGACAGGGGGAGCTGTTTTTT.

The rearrangement links TRBV19 to TRBJ1-5; D not resolved. Trimming took 0 bases from V and 5 from J, leaving 5 bases between them. The CDR3 contains 13 residues. Germline V gives CDR1 LNHDA, CDR2 SQIVND (reference sequence). The CDR3 spells CASSIDPYQPQHF. In nucleotides, the CDR3 is TGTGCCAGTAGTATAGACCCCTATCAGCCCCAGCATTTT.

The gene calls are TRBV3-1 (or the pseudogene TRBV3-2) and TRBJ2-7; tentatively, D is TRBD2 (5 bases). The CDR3 covers 14 residues. V shed 1 base and J shed 0 bases, with 7 bases lying between them. Per the germline V gene, CDR1 is LGHDT and CDR2 is YNNKEL (reference sequence). The CDR3 sequence: CASSQGTFSYEQYF. Written as DNA, the CDR3 is TGTGCCAGCAGCCAAGGGACTTTCTCCTACGAGCAGTACTTC.

This chain uses TRBV29-1 with TRBJ1-2; a possible D gene is TRBD1 (6 bases). The CDR3 has 14 amino acids. The germline V and J ends were trimmed by 4 bases and 4 bases, with 16 bases remaining between them. From germline, CDR1 is SQVTM and CDR2 ANQGSEA. The CDR3 loop reads CSVARQASLYGYTF. CDR3 nucleotides: TGCAGCGTTGCCCGACAGGCATCTCTCTATGGCTACACCTTC.

This clone showed up just once. The chain is built from TRBV3-1 (or the pseudogene TRBV3-2) and TRBJ2-5, with 8 bases that match TRBD2. Germline assignment: CDR1 LGHDT and CDR2 YNNKEL (reference sequence). The CDR3 is 16 amino acids. J lost 2 bases, V lost 0 bases, and 5 bases had no gene match. The CDR3 DNA follows: TGTGCCAGCAGCCAAGAACCGGGGGGGGGTCAAGAGACCCAGTACTTC. This encodes CASSQEPGGGQETQYF.

This clone was recorded only once. The chain uses TRBV5-5 and TRBJ1-5, with TRBD1 matching 11 bases. V shed 3 bases and J 7 bases; nucleotides not matched to a gene: 12. The CDR3 is made up of 17 amino acids. CDR1 is SGHKS, CDR2 YYEKEE, per germline (reference sequence). The CDR3 spells CASSSLSGTGGGQPQHF. The CDR3 DNA follows: TGTGCCAGCAGCTCACTTTCCGGGACAGGGGGAGGACAGCCCCAGCATTTT.

The V gene is TRBV2, the J gene TRBJ1-1; 9 bases agree with TRBD1. The CDR3 is 15 amino acids. Germline V gene data show CDR1 as SNHLY and CDR2 as FYNNEI. V trimming: 4 bases; J trimming: 4 bases; junction bases outside the gene matches: 7. The DNA of the CDR3 is TGTGCCAGCAGTGCCTTACAGGGGGCGACCACTGAAGCTTTCTTT. Translated: CASSALQGATTEAFF. The full variable domain, in which reference TRBV2 and TRBJ1-1 provide the parts outside the CDR3, is EPEVTQTPSHQVTQMGQEVILRCVPISNHLYFYWYRQILGQKVEFLVSFYNNEISEKSEIFDDQFSVERPDGSNFTLKIRSTKLEDSAMYFCASSALQGATTEAFFGQGTRLTVV.

This clone showed up just a few times. The chain uses TRBV28 and TRBJ2-1; no definite D call. The V end was cut by 5 bases, the J end by 1 base, with 18 bases between. Germline CDR1 and CDR2: MDHEN and SYDVKM. The CDR3 is 17 residues long. CDR3 in DNA: TGTGCCAGCAGTCTCTCCGAGAATAGATGGTCCTACAATGAGCAGTTCTTC. It yields the protein CASSLSENRWSYNEQFF.

This chain joins TRBV12-5 and TRBJ1-6; possible D gene TRBD1, 5 bases. CDR1 LGHNT and CDR2 FRNRAP come from the germline V gene. Trimming removed 2 bases from V and 7 bases from J, with 9 bases in between. The CDR3 contains 14 residues. CDR3 loop: CASGLQGSNSPLHF. CDR3 coding DNA: TGTGCTAGTGGTTTGCAGGGATCAAATTCACCCCTCCACTTT.

This rearrangement joins TRBV2 to TRBJ1-4; maybe TRBD1 (5 bases). The V end lost 6 bases, the J end lost 5 bases, and 13 bases lay between the germline ends. CDR1 SNHLY and CDR2 FYNNEI come from the germline V gene. This CDR3 is built from 14 residues. CDR3 region: CASRAGPQNEKLFF. CDR3 nucleotide sequence: TGTGCCAGCAGGGCGGGACCGCAAAATGAAAAACTGTTTTTT.

The genes are TRBV2 and TRBJ2-2; TRBD2 is a possible D gene (6 bases). The germline V gene has CDR1 SNHLY and CDR2 FYNNEI. The CDR3 is 17 amino acids. Trimming pared 3 bases from V and 4 bases from J, leaving 18 bases between. CDR3 protein: CASSDLAGPWGTGELFF. CDR3 sequence (DNA): TGTGCCAGCAGTGATTTGGCGGGACCGTGGGGCACCGGGGAGCTGTTTTTT.

This clone was counted once. The chain combines TRBV3-1 (or the pseudogene TRBV3-2) with TRBJ1-2; 7 bases fit TRBD1. The germline CDR1 and CDR2 sequences are LGHDT and YNNKEL (reference sequence). V lost 4 bases, J lost 0 bases, and 2 bases stayed unmatched. The CDR3 has 14 residues. CDR3 bases: TGTGCCAGCAGCCGACAGGGCTCTAACTATGGCTACACCTTC. It codes for CASSRQGSNYGYTF.

The table lists this clone with a few counts. The chain couples TRBV21-1 to TRBJ1-4; the table's D call TRBD1 went unverified against the DNA. TRBV21-1 is given as a pseudogene. The CDR3 runs to 15 residues. The CDR3 DNA follows: TGTGCCAGCAGAGGATATGGTGGGCGTCTAGAAAAACTGTTTTTT. Its protein product is CASRGYGGRLEKLFF.

The chain employs TRBV29-1 and TRBJ1-1, with D perhaps TRBD1 (5 bases). The CDR3 runs to 14 residues. In germline, CDR1 is SQVTM, CDR2 ANQGSEA. The germline V and J ends were trimmed by 7 bases and 3 bases, with 18 bases remaining between them. CDR3 sequence reads: CSAAAGPTYTEAFF. The DNA for the CDR3 is TGCAGCGCGGCGGCAGGGCCGACATACACTGAAGCTTTCTTT.

This sequence joins TRBV5-5 and TRBJ2-3; D might be TRBD1 (5 bases). V was clipped by 3 bases and J by 3 bases, with 14 bases between them. The CDR3 spans 15 residues. Germline V gene lookup returns CDR1 SGHKS and CDR2 YYEKEE (reference sequence). The CDR3 region is CASSSTRQRTDTQYF. For the CDR3, the DNA is TGTGCCAGCAGCTCGACTCGACAGAGAACAGATACGCAGTATTTT.

Worth noting for this clone: The same CDR3 arises from other DNA sequences in this sample as well. This chain links TRBV12-3 or TRBV12-4 with TRBJ2-2; TRBD1 is a possible D gene (6 bases). V was shortened by 5 bases and J by 7 bases, with 8 bases between the two germline ends. This CDR3 spans 12 amino acids. The CDR3 nucleotides are TGTGCCAGCAGTCAGGGGAGCGGGGAGCTGTTTTTT. Protein sequence: CASSQGSGELFF.

The V and J genes are TRBV13 and TRBJ2-2, with D tentatively TRBD1 (5 bases). Trimming took 5 bases from V and 4 from J, leaving 20 bases between them. CDR1 PRHDT and CDR2 FYEKMQ come from the germline V gene (reference sequence). The CDR3 covers 17 residues. CDR3 in DNA: TGTGCCAGCAGCCATAGGACACAACGAATTGGCACCGGGGAGCTGTTTTTT. Protein sequence: CASSHRTQRIGTGELFF.

The CDR3 DNA reads TGTGCCAGCAGCCTATTTCGGCAGGGTGTTGGCTATAATTCACCCCTCCACTTT. This sequence encodes CASSLFRQGVGYNSPLHF. The chain employs TRBV7-6 and TRBJ1-6; perhaps TRBD1 as D (5 bases). CDR3 size: 18 residues. The ends were cut back, 5 bases at V and 3 bases at J, with 20 bases in the middle. The V gene's germline CDR1 is SGHVS and CDR2 FNYEAQ.

J is TRBJ1-2 and V is TRBV29-1; the D gene is possibly TRBD1 (6 bases). Trimming removed 4 bases from V and 4 bases from J, with 22 bases in between. Germline V lookup: CDR1 SQVTM, CDR2 ANQGSEA. This CDR3 comprises 16 residues. In nucleotides, the CDR3 is TGCAGCGTTGCCCGTCCAGGGGTTCCCCAGGGCTATGGCTACACCTTC. It codes for CSVARPGVPQGYGYTF.

V usage is TRBV21-1 and J usage is TRBJ1-6; the table calls TRBD1, which could not be checked here. TRBV21-1 is marked as a pseudogene. The CDR3 length is 19 residues. The CDR3 region has the DNA TGTGCCAGCAGCAAAGCGAGACAGGAGGAGAGCTCCTATAATTCACCCCTCCACTTT. This codes for CASSKARQEESSYNSPLHF.